This paragraph reports one TCR beta chain. This clonotype was found many times. It has no known antigen specificity. Base qualities were left out, and no much larger clone turns up one base away. Taken with the paper, the label for treatment or condition translates to: live attenuated yellow fever vaccine strain. PBMCs were isolated from peripheral blood using a standard Ficoll-Paque protocol. CD4 and CD8 T-cell fractions were isolated with Dynabeads CD4 and CD8 positive selection kits. TriZol was used to extract RNA from bulk PBMCs, from CD4 and CD8 fractions, and from dextramer-positive and dextramer-negative fractions. From the cysteine up to the phenylalanine, the CDR3 has a length of 15 residues. The read is trimmed to its CDR3 DNA, 45 bases read in frame from base 1. CDR1 and CDR2 (DFQATT, SNEGSKA) derive from the germline V gene (reference sequence). V trim: 1 base; J trim: 2 bases; unmatched bases: 4.

The data are from a study of T cells after yellow fever vaccination (dated by TCRdb to the late 2010s). With regard to the full study: The SMART-Seq v4 Ultra Low Input RNA kit was used to prepare libraries from fractions with low cell numbers. Bulk TCR alpha and beta repertoires were sequenced longitudinally to track T-cell clones before and after primary and booster YFV17D yellow fever vaccination. Two healthy male donors, one aged 18 to 30 and one aged 30 to 40 years, made up the cohort. Blood was collected at multiple timepoints before and after primary and secondary immunization, and bulk PBMC replicates and cell subsets were isolated.

General findings and caveats noted by the study authors: The secondary T-cell response was weaker than the primary response but faster, peaking on day 5 instead of day 15. Computational filtering was needed because FACS-sorted repertoires could contain abundant contaminating clonotypes from the bulk population. The study included only two donors, which limits how far the findings can be generalized. Most clones expanded after primary vaccination (about 95% of CD4 and around 89% of CD8) were re-detected after the booster, suggesting that broad memory maintenance occurred. A small share of clonotypes occurred in both CD4 and CD8 compartments, likely arising from convergent recombination.

The reads were generated on an Illumina NovaSeq 6000. TCR cDNA was synthesized by 5'RACE template switching, which introduced a universal primer site and unique molecular identifiers. cDNA synthesis was primed from both the TCR alpha and TCR beta constant segments. Library amplification involved two PCR steps, and the second step added sample barcodes and sequencing adapters. Sequencing of the libraries was done on either Illumina HiSeq 2500 (2x100 bp) or NovaSeq (2x150 bp). As for how the authors treated the data: Reads were demultiplexed and collapsed into UMI consensus sequences with MIGEC, and V(D)J alignment was performed with MiXCR. Vaccine-responding clonotypes were defined with edgeR using replicate PBMC samples, requiring FDR below 0.01 and a log2 fold change above 5 up to day 15. Each bulk clonotype received a CD4 or CD8 identity based on whether the sequenced CD4 or CD8 repertoire contained that clonotype at higher abundance. Starting from the raw public reads, TCRdb applied fastp trimming at Q25, assembled clones with MiXCR and retained in-frame beta chains. Every entry covers one CDR3 protein and lists the most common genes and DNA from its rows. The V and J calls, along with clone size, are taken from TCRdb and not from the paper's own processing. Present in this sample are about 320,000 distinct CDR3 sequences, about 10% of which were seen just once. Under 4% of the sample rests with the top ten.

The input for sequencing was CD4+ T cells sorted from PBMCs, taken 45 days after the yellow fever booster vaccination. The receptor was derived from a man aged 18 to 30 who received the YFV17D yellow fever vaccine. In this chain, TRBV20-1 is recombined with TRBJ2-5; the central 10 bases match TRBD2. The CDR3 region reads CSARGTSGSQETQYF. The sequenced DNA is TGCAGTGCTAGAGGGACTAGCGGTTCACAAGAGACCCAGTACTTC.